These T cell receptor beta chains were read from a single sample in a study of blood T cell repertoires in COVID-19. Profiled with immunoSEQ multiplex PCR; TCRdb holds only in-frame clones, not every one. The data contain 130,000 or so clones, over 75% of them singletons. The sample taken for sequencing was peripheral blood. The receptors were gathered from a man aged 55 to 70 with active or convalescent COVID-19. Both conserved end residues are part of each CDR3. The D gene is left open where the match is weak. Not every row has a clone size; where given, it reads once, few, many or a size class.

J gene,V gene,CDR3 length,D gene,clone size,CDR3 DNA,CDR3 protein
TRBJ1-4,TRBV3-1/TRBV3-2,12,NA,NA,TGTGCCAGCAGCCCGGGTAATTCGGGACTGTTTTTT,CASSPGNSGLFF
TRBJ2-3,TRBV24-1,18,TRBD2,NA,TGTGCCACCAGTGAGATCGCCGGGGCGGGAGGTGCTGCAGATACGCAGTATTTT,CATSEIAGAGGAADTQYF
TRBJ2-7,TRBV19,15,NA,NA,TGTGCCAGTAGTATTCCCCAGGGCGGGAAGAACGAGCAGTACTTC,CASSIPQGGKNEQYF
TRBJ1-2,TRBV27,15,NA,NA,TGTGCCAGCAGTTTACGAAGACAGGCCGTCTATGGCTACACCTTC,CASSLRRQAVYGYTF
TRBJ1-2,TRBV9,14,TRBD1,NA,TGTGCCAGCAGTATTGGTACAGGGGTTTATGGCTACACCTTC,CASSIGTGVYGYTF
TRBJ2-4,TRBV6-5,14,NA,NA,TGTGCCAGCAGTTTCCGACTAGCCAAAAACATTCAGTACTTC,CASSFRLAKNIQYF
TRBJ2-1,TRBV29-1,13,NA,NA,TGCAGCGTTGGTGGGAGCTCCTACAATGAGCAGTTCTTC,CSVGGSSYNEQFF
TRBJ1-2,TRBV20-1,10,TRBD1,once,TGCAGTGCTACAGGGGGCGGCTACACCTTC,CSATGGGYTF
TRBJ2-7,TRBV6-2/TRBV6-3,15,NA,NA,TGTGCCAGCAGTCCCCTCCAGCGGCGCTCCTACGAGCAGTACTTC,CASSPLQRRSYEQYF
TRBJ1-6,TRBV9,15,NA,NA,TGTGCCAGCAGCCCGAAGGGAGCGGAAAATTCACCCCTCCACTTT,CASSPKGAENSPLHF
TRBJ1-2,TRBV6-6,14,TRBD1,NA,TGTGCCAGCAGTGACAGACAGGGGGCGGGTGGCTACACCTTC,CASSDRQGAGGYTF
TRBJ2-5,TRBV27,15,TRBD2,once,TGTGCCAGCAGTATAGCGGGAGGGGAGCGAGAGACCCAGTACTTC,CASSIAGGERETQYF
TRBJ1-5,TRBV6-6,15,TRBD1,NA,TGTGCCAGCAGTTACCAGGGACAGGGGGAACAGCCCCAGCATTTT,CASSYQGQGEQPQHF
TRBJ1-5,TRBV3-1/TRBV3-2,15,TRBD1,NA,TGTGCCAGCAGTATGACAGGGGGCAGCAATCAGCCCCAGCATTTT,CASSMTGGSNQPQHF
TRBJ1-4,TRBV18,16,TRBD1,NA,TGTGCCAGCTCACGGAACCGGGACAGGATTAATGAAAAACTGTTTTTT,CASSRNRDRINEKLFF
TRBJ1-6,TRBV6-5,16,TRBD1,NA,TGTGCCAGCAGTTACTCAGGGACAGGGTATAATTCACCCCTCCACTTT,CASSYSGTGYNSPLHF
TRBJ2-2,TRBV6-6,14,NA,NA,TGTGCCAGCCTGCTGGCCTTGAACACCGGGGAGCTGTTTTTT,CASLLALNTGELFF
TRBJ2-7,TRBV5-1,16,TRBD1,NA,TGCGCCAGCAGCTTGGAAGGACAGGGGGTGTCCTACGAGCAGTACTTC,CASSLEGQGVSYEQYF
TRBJ2-1,TRBV5-1,18,TRBD2,once,TGCGCCAGCAGCTCGGGACTAGCGGGACGATACTACTACAATGAGCAGTTCTTC,CASSSGLAGRYYYNEQFF
TRBJ1-2,TRBV19,16,NA,NA,TGTGCCAGTAGTATTTCGGGTACCCCCGGGAACTATGGCTACACCTTC,CASSISGTPGNYGYTF
TRBJ1-3,TRBV6-5,14,TRBD1,few,TGTGCCTGCCGGCCAGGGGGTTCGGTAAACACCATATATTTT,CACRPGGSVNTIYF
TRBJ2-3,TRBV7-3,14,NA,NA,TGTGCCAGCAGCCTTGGGGCCAGCACAGATACGCAGTATTTT,CASSLGASTDTQYF